The sequence of this T cell receptor beta chain was determined in a study of human versus mouse CDR3 diversity and MHC coevolution. Whole-study findings and limits: Humans had the largest estimated TCR beta repertoire, 1.5 million to 2 million clonotypes.

Naive CD4 T cells, CD45RO-negative and CD62L-positive, were flow-sorted from PBMCs. Measured with immunoSEQ multiplex PCR; TCRdb has only the in-frame clones, and not every one. The sample includes about 80,000 clones, about 94% seen only once; the top ten take 1.3%. Unmatched junction bases numbered 7, after V lost 4 bases and J lost 5 bases. Germline-derived CDR1 and CDR2 are SGHRS and YFSETQ. CDR3 length: 15 residues. With regard to this clone: Its specificity is not known.

The rearrangement joins TRBV5-1 to TRBJ2-7; TRBD1 matches 12 bases. The sample comprised naive CD4+ T cells from blood. Noted subset: CD45RO-negative CD62L-positive naive CD4 T cells. This TCR was recovered from a person aged 30 to 69 in good health. In DNA, the CDR3 is TGCGCCAGCAGCGTCTCCGGGACAGGGGGCGACGAGCAGTACTTC. It is translated as CASSVSGTGGDEQYF.